This T cell receptor beta chain is from a study of Tregs in tolerant kidney transplant recipients (dated by TCRdb to about 2019). For the wider study: Before combined kidney and bone marrow transplantation, this study identified donor-specific regulatory T cells using TCRbeta sequencing and then followed those same cells after transplant. TCRbeta repertoire sequencing was used in 3 healthy controls to compare several methods for expanding Tregs specific for an allogeneic donor. Broad study findings and their caveats: Because the study included only a small number of patients, the results must be confirmed in larger populations and under other immunosuppression protocols. The most biologically relevant and donor-specific TCRbeta repertoire appeared to be identified by expanding Tregs with activated donor B cells. Although technical replication error seemed to be minimal, the question of biological reproducibility was not addressed directly.

From the cysteine up to the phenylalanine, the CDR3 has a length of 18 residues. Only the CDR3 part of the read is kept: 54 bases, read in frame from the first base. Clipping removes 6 bases from V and 2 bases from J, with 16 as the unmatched junction base count. The germline V gene provides CDR1 LGHNT and CDR2 FRNRAP. Genomic DNA was extracted from sorted cells with the QIAGEN DNeasy Blood and Tissue Kit for TCRbeta CDR3 sequencing. High-throughput TCRbeta CDR3 sequencing was carried out commercially through immunoSEQ, with PCR amplification with bias correction and internal controls included. The authors' analysis ran thus. Unique productive TCRbeta sequences were defined by CDR3 nucleotide sequence when primers matched and otherwise by CDR3 amino acid sequence together with Vbeta and Jbeta genes. As a correction for sorting error, sequences shared between sorted populations at a frequency ratio of 2:1 or less were discarded, and the remaining shared sequences were assigned to the higher population. A sequence was defined as donor-reactive if the sequence was expanded at least 5-fold in CFSE-low cells compared with unstimulated cells and had a frequency of at least 0.01% in CFSE-low cells. Repertoire divergence was quantified by Jensen-Shannon divergence calculated from the top 100 TCRbeta sequences ranked by frequency. For any sample with multiple sequencing runs, sorting error was corrected in each run separately before the runs were pooled. The table was pulled from immuneACCESS by TCRdb, which kept in-frame rearrangements only. Such tables lose some clones; where checked, under half of the loss comes from unresolved V genes, and the rest has no known cause. That table gives V, J and clone size, and the DNA gave D and trimming. For this sample the table gives over 50,000 clones, of which more than 70% were detected only once. Clones ranked in the top ten supply 4.5% to 6.5% of the sample.

Remarks on this clone: Its cognate antigen has yet to be identified. The record has no base qualities; no much larger clone is one base away.

Unstimulated Tregs (CD4+CD25+CD127-), CD4+ non-Tregs (CD4+CD25-), CD4 and CD8 cells were FACS-sorted from thawed PBMCs. Healthy control blood was obtained either as purchased buffy coats or from healthy volunteers. Healthy control blood was processed by Ficoll density gradient to PBMCs and cryopreserved; patient PBMCs were collected before and after transplant. The clonotype comes from a human donor in good health. Here the chain combines TRBV12-5 and TRBJ1-2, with 9 central nucleotides matching TRBD1. Source material: CD4+ T cells from blood. The DNA sequence is TGTGCTAGTGGCTATAACCCTTTTCTCGGACAGGGGAACTATGGCTACACCTTC. It translates to CASGYNPFLGQGNYGYTF.